Sequencing of this T cell receptor (beta chain) was carried out in a study of type 1 regulatory T cells. Study outcomes and limitations: Compared with non-Tr1 cells, Tr1 cells showed a narrower TCR repertoire.

The germline CDR1 and CDR2 sequences are ENHRY and SYGVKD. V was trimmed by 10 bases and J by 12 bases, leaving 16 bases between them. The CDR3 is 11 residues long. On this clonotype: The antigen remains unidentified.

TCRdb ran MiXCR on the reads and lists one entry per CDR3 protein. The sample holds roughly 71,000 distinct CDR3 sequences, around 21% seen once. The sequence was collected from a human donor in good health. The V gene is TRBV10-3, the J gene TRBJ1-3; maybe TRBD1 (5 bases). The sequenced sample consisted of cultured type 1 regulatory T (Tr1) cells, either the whole culture or a sorted fraction (not recorded which). The CDR3 bases are TGTGCCACCGGCAAAGGGGACGGCATATATTTT. This gives the protein CATGKGDGIYF.